The sequence of this T cell receptor (beta chain) was determined in a study of shared clonotypes between healthy human individuals. Study conclusions and caveats: Memory subsets had estimated richness that was generally smaller than that of naive subsets. Of the naive CD4 clonotypes, roughly 5% were shared across several donors.

V gave up 4 bases and J gave up 10 bases, with 26 bases separating them. Germline CDR1 is PRHDT and CDR2 is FYEKMQ (reference sequence). The CDR3 spans 17 residues. The input for sorted-subset replicate PCRs was around 0.2 ug DNA, about 29,000 T cell genomes. Sequenced by immunoSEQ multiplex PCR; TCRdb stores in-frame clones only, minus some. The sample yields roughly 2.1 million clones, 93% seen once. Concerning this clone: Its target is unknown.

In the naive CD8 group, cells lacked CD45RO and were positively selected for CCR7, so terminally differentiated effector memory CD45RA+ cells were left out. This sequence was found in a man aged 18 to 35 in good health. Some clones in this sample may be carry-over from other donors' samples. The rearrangement uses TRBV13 and TRBJ2-1, with D maybe TRBD2 (7 bases). Sequenced: naive CD8+ T cells from PBMCs. The CDR3 here is CASSWALAEDLRGEQFF. CDR3 in DNA: TGTGCCAGCAGCTGGGCCCTAGCGGAAGACCTGAGGGGGGAGCAGTTCTTC.